This T cell receptor (beta chain) was observed in a study of spatial heterogeneity in lung cancer. As for the study in general: Detection of beta-chain sequences consistently exceeded that of alpha-chain sequences. Mean representation of each unique TCR and UMI combination in the raw reads exceeded 9.5 occurrences.

Trimming took 4 bases from V and 5 from J; bases not matched to a gene: 7. Germline CDR1 is KGHDR and CDR2 is SFDVKD. The CDR3 runs 17 residues. As regards this clonotype: The target antigen is unknown. This beta chain came through as a stray read in a library set up for alpha chains, and its size says little.

Study-wide results and limits: Ubiquitous and regional expanded TCR counts tracked ubiquitous and regional nonsynonymous mutations, respectively. Expanded intratumoral alpha and beta TCR counts tracked tumor mutation counts.

Each TCR cDNA molecule bore a unique molecular identifier. Each CDR3 protein is one row after TCRdb ran MiXCR on the 5' RACE reads. The table records around 680 distinct CDR3 sequences, roughly 11% of them present only once. Time point noted: sample taken at primary tumor resection. The sequencing used lung tumor tissue, collected at surgery. The chain joins TRBV24-1 to TRBJ2-1, with 13 bases aligning to TRBD2. The sequence was obtained from a female donor with early-stage non-small cell lung cancer. CDR3 DNA sequence: TGTGCCACCAGTGACAAATGCGGACTAGCGGGAGACAATGAGCAGTTCTTC. Its protein is CATSDKCGLAGDNEQFF.